One sample yielded the 13 T cell receptor beta chains listed below, sequenced in a study of cytomegalovirus exposure and HLA in healthy donors. The PCR was carried out with 60 Vbeta primers and 13 Jbeta primers. The data were produced by immunoSEQ multiplex PCR, yet TCRdb's version contains in-frame clones alone and is incomplete. The table includes 150,000 to 200,000 clones, 75% to 85% detected once. Sample: PBMCs. These receptors were obtained from a woman aged 45 to 65 in good health and CMV-seronegative.

The chain employs TRBV6-5 and TRBJ2-5, with D possibly being TRBD1 (6 bases). With 0 bases removed from V and 4 bases from J, the gap between germline ends came to 12 bases. CDR3 length: 15 amino acids. Germline lookup yields CDR1 MNHEY and CDR2 SVGAGI. CDR3 sequence (DNA): TGTGCCAGCAGTTACTCGCTGACAGGCCGAGAGACCCAGTACTTC. Protein product: CASSYSLTGRETQYF.

The chain couples TRBV11-3 to TRBJ1-2; maybe TRBD1 (5 bases). The CDR3 totals 12 residues. Germline CDR1 is SGHNT and CDR2 is YENEEA. Trimming shortened V by 6 bases and J by 6 bases, and 11 bases separated the two germline ends. The DNA for the CDR3 is TGTGCCAGCAGTAAGGGGCCGGATGGCTACACCTTC. Translating it yields CASSKGPDGYTF.

The J gene is TRBJ2-3, the V gene TRBV7-2; 8 bases line up with TRBD2. Looked up from germline, CDR1 is SGHTA and CDR2 is FQGNSA. Losses at the gene ends were 4 bases for V and 2 bases for J; bases not matched to a gene: 8. The CDR3 is made up of 16 amino acids. CDR3 DNA: TGTGCCAGCAGCTGGCGGGGGGCCGCCCTCACAGATACGCAGTATTTT. This encodes CASSWRGAALTDTQYF.

This clone was detected a few times. This chain joins TRBV6-6 and TRBJ1-1; D is ambiguous. Trimming shortened V by 7 bases and J by 3 bases, and 12 bases separated the two germline ends. This CDR3 spans 13 amino acids. Germline V gene data show CDR1 as MNHNY and CDR2 as SVGAGI (reference sequence). As DNA, the CDR3 is TGTGCCAGCACCTTAAAGCAGGACACTGAAGCTTTCTTT. Translated: CASTLKQDTEAFF.

This CDR3 reads CASNYGQGSNQPQHF. As DNA, the CDR3 is TGTGCCAGTAATTACGGACAGGGGAGCAATCAGCCCCAGCATTTT. This sequence joins TRBV19 and TRBJ1-5; 9 bases map to TRBD1. CDR1 is LNHDA and CDR2 is SQIVND in the germline V gene (reference sequence). This CDR3 region has 15 residues. Trimming took 7 bases from V and 1 from J; bases not matched to a gene: 5.

V usage is TRBV18 and J usage is TRBJ2-7, with D tentatively TRBD1 (5 bases). V was pared by 1 base and J by 2 bases, with 9 bases between. The CDR3 has 14 residues. CDR1 KGHSH and CDR2 LQKENI come from the germline V gene. CDR3: CASSPLQAAYEQYF. CDR3 nucleotide sequence: TGTGCCAGCTCACCACTACAGGCCGCCTACGAGCAGTACTTC.

V is TRBV6-1 and J is TRBJ1-5, with D maybe TRBD1 (6 bases). The CDR3 loop spans 14 amino acids. Germline V gives CDR1 MNHNS, CDR2 SASEGT. V was trimmed by 6 bases and J by 1 base, leaving 10 bases between them. The chain's CDR3 is CASRRDTSNQPQHF. CDR3 nucleotide sequence: TGTGCCAGCAGAAGGGACACCAGCAATCAGCCCCAGCATTTT.

This chain connects TRBV15 to TRBJ2-7, with D perhaps TRBD1 (7 bases). This CDR3 spans 15 amino acids. V was pared by 3 bases and J by 3 bases, with 15 bases between. Germline CDR1 and CDR2: LNHNV and YYDKDF (reference sequence). CDR3 region: CATSRGGAGGYEQYF. The CDR3 bases are TGTGCCACCAGCAGGGGGGGAGCAGGGGGCTACGAGCAGTACTTC.

The genes are TRBV29-1 and TRBJ1-2, with D possibly being TRBD1 (5 bases). The V end lost 7 bases, the J end lost 7 bases, and 13 bases lay between the germline ends. The CDR3 contains 11 residues. Per germline, CDR1 SQVTM and CDR2 ANQGSEA. The CDR3 sequence: CSALGDPGYTF. DNA of the CDR3: TGCAGCGCCCTAGGGGATCCTGGCTACACCTTC.

V and J are TRBV18 and TRBJ1-5; D is unresolved. This CDR3 is built from 15 residues. V lost 1 base to trimming and J lost 6 bases, with 13 bases between them. Germline CDR1 reads KGHSH; CDR2 reads LQKENI. CDR3: CASSPRALGSQPQHF. CDR3 DNA: TGTGCCAGCTCACCACGGGCCTTGGGGAGTCAGCCCCAGCATTTT.

CDR3 loop: CASSVGGRRGENEQFF. CDR3 DNA: TGTGCCAGCAGCGTAGGGGGGAGGCGGGGCGAAAATGAGCAGTTCTTC. V is TRBV9 and J is TRBJ2-1; maybe TRBD2 (6 bases). CDR3 size: 16 residues. CDR1 and CDR2 from the germline V gene are SGDLS and YYNGEE. The germline V and J ends were trimmed by 0 bases and 7 bases, with 17 bases remaining between them. The variable domain in full, completed from reference TRBV9 and TRBJ2-1, reads DSGVTQTPKHLITATGQRVTLRCSPRSGDLSVYWYQQSLDQGLQFLIQYYNGEERAKGNILERFSAQQFPDLHSELNLSSLELGDSALYFCASSVGGRRGENEQFFGPGTRLTVL.

Comments on this clone: At one end, the junction sequence differs from germline, possibly due to a read error. The chain carries TRBV7-6 and TRBJ1-4; D gene uncertain. CDR3 length: 13 amino acids. Germline values: CDR1 SGHVS, CDR2 FNYEAQ. The CDR3 sequence: CVSRPEPDEKLFF. CDR3 bases: TGTGTCAGCAGACCTGAACCGGATGAAAAACTGTTTTTT.

This chain joins TRBV25-1 and TRBJ1-2, with 8 bases fitting TRBD1. This CDR3 spans 16 amino acids. The J segment lost 8 bases and the V segment lost 5 bases, leaving 16 bases of the junction unmatched. Germline V gene lookup returns CDR1 MGHDK and CDR2 SYGVNS. CDR3 sequence reads: CASSPTTGTGVIGYTF. The CDR3 region has the DNA TGTGCCAGCAGTCCTACTACCGGGACAGGTGTGATCGGCTACACCTTC.